This T cell receptor beta chain was sequenced during a study of T cell repertoires in cytomegalovirus infection. Looking at the study overall: HLA-B-restricted CMV epitopes that are well studied were used alongside recently identified HLA-C-restricted ones. Public TCR beta signatures marked donors with CMV infection and the matching HLA.

This clonotype occurred a few times. Antigen unknown. This CDR3 is built from 13 residues. Germline-derived CDR1 and CDR2 are SGHKS and YYEKEE (reference sequence). V was trimmed by 0 bases and J by 6 bases, leaving 9 bases between them. TCRdb itself ran the reads through MiXCR, one entry per CDR3 protein. The data contain about 890,000 distinct CDR3 sequences, roughly 31% of them singletons. Study-level findings and limits: CMV-specific TCR beta clonotypes restricted by HLA-C were the ones dominating the ex vivo response.

The rearrangement joins TRBV5-5 to TRBJ1-2; D uncertain. The sample in question was cultured CD8+ T cells from PBMCs, obtained from culture after CMV antigen stimulation. The sequence came from a human donor in good health (CMV status not recorded). Some clones in this sample may be carry-over from other donors' samples. CDR3: CASSLAEEDGYTF. In DNA, the CDR3 is TGTGCCAGCAGCTTGGCCGAGGAAGATGGCTACACCTTC.